These 10 T cell receptor beta chains came from one sample sequenced in a study of blood T cell repertoires in COVID-19. Assay: immunoSEQ multiplex PCR; the TCRdb copy retains only in-frame clones and omits some. The repertoire has about 12,000 clones, approximately 73% of them found once; the top ten carry 30% to 35%. Sequences were obtained from peripheral blood. Every receptor here comes from a human donor in a cohort sampled during active COVID-19.

This chain's CDR3 is CASRPSAAFNEKLFF. The CDR3 region has the DNA TGTGCCAGCAGGCCATCGGCGGCCTTTAATGAAAAACTGTTTTTT. V and J are TRBV6-5 and TRBJ1-4; no clear D. The CDR3 consists of 15 residues. The ends were cut back, 6 bases at V and 4 bases at J, with 15 bases in the middle. Per the germline V gene, CDR1 is MNHEY and CDR2 is SVGAGI.

The V gene is TRBV9, the J gene TRBJ2-5; 8 bases align to TRBD1. The CDR3 spans 15 residues. V dropped 3 bases and J dropped 4; count of bases not matched to a gene: 8. Germline CDR1 and CDR2: SGDLS and YYNGEE. The CDR3 sequence is CASSAQGAGGETQYF. The CDR3, as DNA: TGTGCCAGCAGCGCCCAGGGGGCAGGAGGAGAGACCCAGTACTTC.

J is TRBJ2-5 and V is TRBV19; 9 positions agree with TRBD2. CDR1 is LNHDA, CDR2 SQIVND, per germline (reference sequence). Trimming cost V 9 bases and J 3 bases; bases outside gene matches: 14. The CDR3 loop spans 16 amino acids. This CDR3 reads CARVPLSGRLKETQYF. CDR3 coding DNA: TGTGCCAGAGTCCCCCTGAGCGGGAGGTTGAAAGAGACCCAGTACTTC.

This clone was found a few times. The chain links TRBV5-1 to TRBJ2-2; the match to TRBD1 covers 9 bases. CDR3 size: 20 residues. Looked up from germline, CDR1 is SGHRS and CDR2 is YFSETQ. Unmatched junction bases numbered 21, after V lost 4 bases and J lost 5 bases. The CDR3 sequence is CASSLKTGTGSMARTGELFF. The CDR3 DNA follows: TGCGCCAGCAGCCTGAAAACCGGGACAGGGTCAATGGCTAGGACCGGGGAGCTGTTTTTT. Complete variable domain (other parts from reference TRBV5-1 and TRBJ2-2): KAGVTQTPRYLIKTRGQQVTLSCSPISGHRSVSWYQQTPGQGLQFLFEYFSETQRNKGNFPGRFSGRQFSNSRSEMNVSTLELGDSALYLCASSLKTGTGSMARTGELFFGEGSRLTVL.

The genes are TRBV5-1 and TRBJ2-7, with 7 bases fitting TRBD1. Germline V gene data show CDR1 as SGHRS and CDR2 as YFSETQ. V dropped 5 bases and J dropped 1; count of bases not matched to a gene: 3. The CDR3 spans 13 residues. DNA for the CDR3: TGCGCCAGCAGGGTGGGACAGTCCTACGAGCAGTACTTC. Translation gives CASRVGQSYEQYF.

The chain carries TRBV5-1 and TRBJ1-1; D remains unclear. The CDR3 spans 16 residues. Germline lookup yields CDR1 SGHRS and CDR2 YFSETQ. Trimming took off 2 bases at V and 1 base at J, with 15 bases between the two ends. The CDR3 sequence: CASSLTSGQGNTEAFF. CDR3 bases: TGCGCCAGCAGCTTAACCTCAGGCCAAGGGAACACTGAAGCTTTCTTT.

V gene TRBV9 combines with J gene TRBJ1-1; D remains unclear. The length of the CDR3 is 14 residues. The germline V and J ends were trimmed by 0 bases and 1 base, with 7 bases remaining between them. From germline, CDR1 is SGDLS and CDR2 YYNGEE. The CDR3: CASSVGGSNTEAFF. CDR3 nucleotide sequence: TGTGCCAGCAGCGTAGGAGGTTCGAACACTGAAGCTTTCTTT.

The chain carries TRBV6-2 or TRBV6-3 and TRBJ2-1; 10 bases line up with TRBD1. V shed 6 bases, J shed 6 bases, and the junction held 5 bases outside the gene matches. From germline, CDR1 is MNHEY and CDR2 SVGEGT. The CDR3 sequence is 14 residues long. The CDR3 loop is CASSRQGAFNEQFF. For the CDR3, the DNA is TGTGCCAGCAGCCGACAGGGGGCTTTCAATGAGCAGTTCTTC.

The chain joins TRBV6-4 to TRBJ2-1; 8 bases fit TRBD2. The CDR3 spans 14 residues. Germline V CDR1 and CDR2: MRHNA, SNTAGT. Trimming at V came to 4 bases and at J to 2 bases, leaving 1 base not matched to a gene. The CDR3, as DNA: TGTGCCAGCAGTGCCGGGAGGGCCTACAATGAGCAGTTCTTC. Its translation is CASSAGRAYNEQFF.

CDR3 sequence: CASSQVGVDSHNEQFF. The DNA for the CDR3 is TGCGCCAGCAGCCAAGTCGGGGTAGATAGCCACAATGAGCAGTTCTTC. This chain uses TRBV4-1 with TRBJ2-1, with TRBD2 as a possible D gene (5 bases). The V and J ends lost 1 base and 5 bases respectively, with 15 bases between them. The germline V gene encodes CDR1 MGHRA and CDR2 YSYEKL. This CDR3 is 16 amino acids long.